These 17 T cell receptor beta chains came from one sample sequenced in a study of T cells in Graves' hyperthyroidism and ophthalmopathy (dated by TCRdb to about 2019). Library creation used multiplex PCR. Sequencing used an Illumina HiSeq 2000. The TCR beta CDR3 regions were amplified from RNA transcripts. The TCR CDR3 was subjected to a first round of RT-PCR using the HTBI primer set and the Qiagen OneStep RT-PCR kit. TCRdb reran the public reads through fastp at Q25 and MiXCR, keeping productive beta chains. When rows share a CDR3 protein, they turn into one entry using the most common DNA and genes. The sample records about 590,000 distinct CDR3 sequences, over 12% of which are singletons. The leading ten clones occupy roughly 7.1% of the sample. Input material: blood. The receptors were sampled from a woman under 30 with Graves' ophthalmopathy.

This clonotype was counted a few times. This chain joins TRBV6-5 and TRBJ1-6; perhaps TRBD1 as D (5 bases). CDR3 length: 15 amino acids. V lost 2 bases to trimming and J lost 10 bases, with 15 bases between them. The V gene's germline CDR1 is MNHEY and CDR2 SVGAGI. The CDR3 DNA is TGTGCCAGCAGTTACGCCGTTGTTGGGGACTCACCCCTCCACTTT. Its translation is CASSYAVVGDSPLHF.

Worth noting for this clonotype: An end of the junction does not agree with germline; a read error may underlie this. The rearrangement links TRBV19 to TRBJ2-6; 9 nucleotides line up with TRBD1. The V gene's germline CDR1 is LNHDA and CDR2 SQIVND (reference sequence). This CDR3 spans 16 amino acids. The CDR3 DNA sequence: TGTGCCAGTAGTGGTGACAGGGGGGCTGGGGCCAGCGTCCTGACTTTC. This sequence encodes CASSGDRGAGASVLTF. The full variable domain, completed using reference TRBV19 and TRBJ2-6, is DGGITQSPKYLFRKEGQNVTLSCEQNLNHDAMYWYRQDPGQGLRLIYYSQIVNDFQKGDIAEGYSVSREKKESFPLTVTSAQKNPTAFYLCASSGDRGAGASVLTFGAGSRLTVL.

This clonotype appeared a few times. V and J are TRBV20-1 and TRBJ1-5; D gene ambiguous. Between the trimmed V and J ends, which lost 3 bases and 7 bases, there was a span of 10 bases. The CDR3 length is 12 residues. Germline V gives CDR1 DFQATT, CDR2 SNEGSKA (reference sequence). The CDR3 nucleotides read TGCAGTGCTAGTAGAGGGAACCAGCCCCAGCATTTT. Its protein product is CSASRGNQPQHF.

Many counts were recorded for this clonotype. This chain joins TRBV2 and TRBJ2-2; 13 bases are a match to TRBD2. Germline CDR1 is SNHLY and CDR2 is FYNNEI. This CDR3 is built from 15 residues. Trimming cost V 6 bases and J 5 bases; bases outside gene matches: 3. The DNA of the CDR3 is TGTGCCAGCAGCGAGGGACTAGCGGGAACCGGGGAGCTGTTTTTT. It specifies CASSEGLAGTGELFF. Combining the CDR3 with reference TRBV2 and TRBJ2-2 gives the whole variable domain EPEVTQTPSHQVTQMGQEVILRCVPISNHLYFYWYRQILGQKVEFLVSFYNNEISEKSEIFDDQFSVERPDGSNFTLKIRSTKLEDSAMYFCASSEGLAGTGELFFGEGSRLTVL.

This clonotype was counted many times. The rearrangement links TRBV3-1 to TRBJ2-7; D perhaps matches TRBD2 (6 bases). Germline-derived CDR1 and CDR2 are LGHDT and YNNKEL (reference sequence). This CDR3 has 14 amino acids. Trimming took off 2 bases at V and 4 bases at J, with 12 bases between the two ends. CDR3 in amino acids: CASSQPGLPYEQYF. The CDR3 DNA is TGTGCCAGCAGCCAACCGGGACTTCCGTACGAGCAGTACTTC.

This clonotype was counted at least ten times. CDR3 sequence (DNA): TGTGCCAGCAGTTACCTAATACGGGAGCCCTCCGGTGAGCAGTTCTTC. This encodes CASSYLIREPSGEQFF. The gene calls are TRBV6-2 or TRBV6-3 and TRBJ2-1; TRBD2 might be the D (6 bases). The germline gives CDR1 MNHEY, CDR2 SVGEGT. V was shortened by 2 bases and J by 9 bases, with 20 bases between the two germline ends. This CDR3 is 16 amino acids long.

This clonotype was detected ten times or more. The rearrangement joins TRBV11-2 to TRBJ2-2; 7 nucleotides line up with TRBD2. With V trimmed by 1 base and J by 3 bases, 5 bases remained unmatched. Germline V gene lookup returns CDR1 SGHAT and CDR2 FQNNGV. The CDR3 runs to 16 residues. The CDR3 coding sequence is TGTGCCAGCAGCTTAGGGGGGGGATGGGACACCGGGGAGCTGTTTTTT. It yields the protein CASSLGGGWDTGELFF.

A few counts support this clonotype. The chain combines TRBV20-1 with TRBJ2-5; D possibly corresponds to TRBD1 (6 bases). The germline CDR1 and CDR2 sequences are DFQATT and SNEGSKA (reference sequence). The CDR3 loop spans 12 amino acids. V shed 4 bases and J shed 4 bases, with 10 bases lying between them. CDR3 amino acids: CSANRVRETQYF. As DNA, the CDR3 is TGCAGTGCTAACAGGGTTAGAGAGACCCAGTACTTC.

The chain uses TRBV7-2 and TRBJ2-1; 13 bases line up with TRBD2. This CDR3 region has 15 residues. J gave up 7 bases and V 5 bases, and 5 bases lay outside the gene matches. The germline V gene encodes CDR1 SGHTA and CDR2 FQGNSA. CDR3 DNA sequence: TGTGCCAGCAGCGCATGGGGACTAGCGGGGAATGAGCAGTTCTTC. Encoded protein: CASSAWGLAGNEQFF.

This clonotype was observed many times. The chain links TRBV6-2 or TRBV6-3 to TRBJ2-5; maybe TRBD1 (6 bases). V shed 7 bases and J shed 10 bases, with 19 bases lying between them. The CDR3 is made up of 13 amino acids. CDR1 and CDR2 (germline): MNHEY, SVGEGT. The CDR3 region has the DNA TGTGCCAGCATCGAGGGCGAAGTAGGGGGCCAGTACTTC. Protein sequence: CASIEGEVGGQYF.

This clonotype has a handful of counts. The CDR3 nucleotides are TGTGCCAGCAGCCAAGATACGAGGAAGGATCCAATCCTACCTTACGAGCAGTACTTC. Translation: CASSQDTRKDPILPYEQYF. This sequence joins TRBV3-1 and TRBJ2-7; D gene unclear. This CDR3 comprises 19 residues. V lost 0 bases and J lost 4, with 25 bases in between. Germline V gene data show CDR1 as LGHDT and CDR2 as YNNKEL (reference sequence).

Many counts were recorded for this clonotype. The chain recombines TRBV11-3 with TRBJ2-1; TRBD2 matches at 12 bases. The ends lost 1 base at V and 4 bases at J; junction bases unmatched: 11. Germline assignment: CDR1 SGHNT and CDR2 YENEEA. This CDR3 has 19 amino acids. CDR3 sequence (DNA): TGTGCCAGCAGCTTAGGACGACTAGCGGGAGTAAAAGGGTACAATGAGCAGTTCTTC. Translated: CASSLGRLAGVKGYNEQFF. The full variable domain, its missing parts supplied by reference TRBV11-3 and TRBJ2-1, is EAGVVQSPRYKIIEKKQPVAFWCNPISGHNTLYWYLQNLGQGPELLIRYENEEAVDDSQLPKDRFSAERLKGVDSTLKIQPAELGDSAVYLCASSLGRLAGVKGYNEQFFGPGTRLTVL.

This clonotype has just a few counts. The V gene is TRBV9, the J gene TRBJ2-1; 9 bases agree with TRBD2. V was pared by 5 bases and J by 8 bases, with 8 bases of the junction left unmatched. The CDR3 is made up of 14 amino acids. The V gene's germline CDR1 is SGDLS and CDR2 YYNGEE. Here the CDR3 reads CASSRAGGTYEQFF. The CDR3 DNA sequence: TGTGCCAGCAGTAGAGCGGGAGGAACGTATGAGCAGTTCTTC.

This clonotype has ten or more counts. V gene TRBV30 combines with J gene TRBJ2-7; no clear D. V lost 2 bases and J 5 bases, leaving 10 bases between the germline ends. The CDR3 runs 12 residues. Looked up from germline, CDR1 is GTSNPN and CDR2 is SVGIG (reference sequence). The CDR3 loop reads CAWSSVGDEQYF. The DNA for the CDR3 is TGTGCCTGGAGTTCCGTCGGCGACGAGCAGTACTTC. The entire variable domain, with the rest obtained from reference TRBV30 and TRBJ2-7, is as follows: SQTIHQWPATLVQPVGSPLSLECTVEGTSNPNLYWYRQAAGRGLQLLFYSVGIGQISSEVPQNLSASRPQDRQFILSSKKLLLSDSGFYLCAWSSVGDEQYFGPGTRLTVT.

This clonotype has at least ten counts. The chain links TRBV30 to TRBJ2-7; 9 positions match TRBD1. The CDR3 is made up of 15 amino acids. Germline V gene lookup returns CDR1 GTSNPN and CDR2 SVGIG (reference sequence). Germline trimming cut 1 base from V and 2 bases from J; bases unmatched to any gene: 6. CDR3 nucleotides: TGTGCCTGGAGTGCCGGGACAGGGCCTACCTACGAGCAGTACTTC. Amino acid sequence: CAWSAGTGPTYEQYF.

This clonotype was recorded many times. The V gene is TRBV7-8, the J gene TRBJ2-1; 9 bases are shared with TRBD2. This CDR3 is built from 16 residues. With V trimmed by 1 base and J by 3 bases, 4 bases remained unmatched. Germline V gene data show CDR1 as SGHVS and CDR2 as FQNEAQ. DNA of the CDR3: TGTGCCAGCAGCTTAGATAGCGGGAGTATCTACAATGAGCAGTTCTTC. The encoded protein is CASSLDSGSIYNEQFF.

This clonotype was seen ten or more times. The chain combines TRBV24-1 with TRBJ2-3; TRBD1 matches at 8 bases. The CDR3 runs to 14 residues. V gave up 9 bases and J gave up 3 bases; unmatched junction bases: 7. The germline CDR1 and CDR2 sequences are KGHDR and SFDVKD. This CDR3 is CATSDQGATDTQYF. The CDR3 DNA sequence: TGTGCCACCTCGGATCAGGGGGCAACAGATACGCAGTATTTT.